The TCR beta chain under discussion was sequenced for a study of vaccination effects on CD4 cells after COVID-19. CDR1 and CDR2 (germline): LNHDA, SQIVND (reference sequence). The V end was cut by 5 bases, the J end by 5 bases, with 18 bases between. This CDR3 is built from 15 residues. Culture proceeded for approximately nine days, and CD4+ T cells were then isolated. In the case of this clone: The antigen is undetermined.

The repertoire was sequenced with immunoSEQ multiplex PCR; TCRdb's copy has only in-frame clones and lacks some. In the table there are 45,000 or so clones, approximately 81% of which are singletons. The TCR originated in a human donor who had a prior SARS-CoV-2 infection. V is TRBV19 and J is TRBJ1-1; possible D gene TRBD1, 5 bases. The sequences come from CD4+ T cells from PBMCs cultured without peptide, collected before COVID-19 vaccination. This chain's CDR3 is CASSPLRWGGTEAFF. DNA for the CDR3: TGTGCCAGTAGTCCCTTGAGGTGGGGGGGTACTGAAGCTTTCTTT.